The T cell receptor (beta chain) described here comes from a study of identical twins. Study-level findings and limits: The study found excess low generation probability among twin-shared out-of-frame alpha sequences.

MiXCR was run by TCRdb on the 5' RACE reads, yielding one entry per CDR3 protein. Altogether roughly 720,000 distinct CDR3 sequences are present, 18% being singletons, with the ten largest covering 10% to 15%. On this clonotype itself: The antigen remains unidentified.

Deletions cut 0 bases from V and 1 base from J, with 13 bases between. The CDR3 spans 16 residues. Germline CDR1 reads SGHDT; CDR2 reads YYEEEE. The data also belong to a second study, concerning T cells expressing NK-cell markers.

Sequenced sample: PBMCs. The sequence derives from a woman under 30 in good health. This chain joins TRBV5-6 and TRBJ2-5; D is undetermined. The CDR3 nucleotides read TGTGCCAGCAGCTTGGGTCCGGGCCCGAGCCAAGAGACCCAGTACTTC. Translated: CASSLGPGPSQETQYF.